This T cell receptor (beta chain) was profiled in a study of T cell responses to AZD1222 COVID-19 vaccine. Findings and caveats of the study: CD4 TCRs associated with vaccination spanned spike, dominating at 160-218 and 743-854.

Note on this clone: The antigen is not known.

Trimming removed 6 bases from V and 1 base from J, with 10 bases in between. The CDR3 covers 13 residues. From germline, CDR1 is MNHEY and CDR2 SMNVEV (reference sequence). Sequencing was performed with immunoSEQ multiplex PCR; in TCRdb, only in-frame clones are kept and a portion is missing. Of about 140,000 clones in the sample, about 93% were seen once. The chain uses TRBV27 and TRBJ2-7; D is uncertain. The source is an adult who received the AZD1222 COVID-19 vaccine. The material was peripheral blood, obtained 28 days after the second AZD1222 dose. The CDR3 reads CASRPGNSYEQYF. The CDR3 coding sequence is TGTGCCAGCAGACCTGGGAATTCCTACGAGCAGTACTTC.